This passage covers 19 T cell receptor beta chains from one sample sequenced in a study of cytomegalovirus exposure and HLA in healthy donors. It was with 60 Vbeta and 13 Jbeta primers that the PCR ran. The method was immunoSEQ multiplex PCR; TCRdb's version includes in-frame clones alone and lacks a portion of them. The sample carries about 160,000 clones, over 80% recorded once. Sequences were obtained from PBMCs. The receptor set was obtained from a girl between 10 and 17 years old in good health and CMV-seropositive.

The V gene is TRBV7-2, the J gene TRBJ2-7; 9 nucleotides line up with TRBD1. The CDR3 covers 15 residues. V shed 3 bases, J shed 3 bases, and the junction held 6 bases outside the gene matches. The germline V gene encodes CDR1 SGHTA and CDR2 FQGNSA. Written as DNA, the CDR3 is TGTGCCAGCAGCTTTGACCGGGACAGGGTCTACGAGCAGTACTTC. This sequence encodes CASSFDRDRVYEQYF.

The chain combines TRBV11-1 with TRBJ2-2; D is unclear. V lost 5 bases, J lost 0 bases, and 13 bases lay in between. Germline CDR1 is SGHAT and CDR2 is FQDESV (reference sequence). The CDR3 has 16 amino acids. The CDR3: CASSPRVRPNTGELFF. CDR3 nucleotides: TGTGCCAGCAGCCCAAGAGTGCGCCCGAACACCGGGGAGCTGTTTTTT.

J is TRBJ2-1 and V is TRBV9; TRBD1 aligns across 9 bases. Germline trimming cut 3 bases from V and 4 bases from J; bases unmatched to any gene: 8. The CDR3 length is 16 residues. Germline V gene lookup returns CDR1 SGDLS and CDR2 YYNGEE. This CDR3 is CASSALNRGRYNEQFF. The CDR3 DNA is TGTGCCAGCAGCGCTCTTAACAGGGGGCGGTACAATGAGCAGTTCTTC.

V usage is TRBV4-2 and J usage is TRBJ2-1, with 9 bases that match TRBD2. V shed 6 bases and J 1 base; nucleotides not matched to a gene: 7. The germline V gene encodes CDR1 LGHNA and CDR2 YNFKEQ. The CDR3 loop spans 16 amino acids. The chain's CDR3 is CASSVSGSVSYNEQFF. In DNA form, the CDR3 reads TGTGCCAGCAGTGTTAGCGGGAGCGTATCCTACAATGAGCAGTTCTTC.

V is TRBV19 and J is TRBJ2-1; 9 nucleotides align to TRBD2. The CDR3 runs to 20 residues. The V gene's germline CDR1 is LNHDA and CDR2 SQIVND (reference sequence). Trimming took 7 bases from V and 7 from J; bases not matched to a gene: 26. CDR3 DNA sequence: TGTGCCAGTACCCTCTTTGGGGTATACGGCGGGGGGGCCCTCCGAAATGAGCAGTTCTTC. Protein: CASTLFGVYGGGALRNEQFF.

V usage is TRBV7-9 and J usage is TRBJ2-7, with 7 nucleotides matching TRBD1. This CDR3 is built from 14 residues. The junction had 7 bases not matched to a gene; V was cut back by 5 bases and J by 3 bases. The germline V gene encodes CDR1 SEHNR and CDR2 FQNEAQ (reference sequence). In nucleotides, the CDR3 is TGTGCCAGCAGCCATATGGGACAGAACTACGAGCAGTACTTC. Its protein is CASSHMGQNYEQYF.

A single count supports this clone. The chain carries TRBV5-1 and TRBJ2-5; possibly TRBD1 for D (7 bases). Trimming removed 3 bases at V and 4 bases at J, with 13 bases between. This CDR3 is 14 amino acids long. In germline, CDR1 is SGHRS, CDR2 YFSETQ. In nucleotides, the CDR3 is TGCGCCAGCAGCTGGAGGGGGCACGGAGAGACCCAGTACTTC. This encodes CASSWRGHGETQYF.

This chain joins TRBV4-1 and TRBJ2-2; the D gene is possibly TRBD2 (6 bases). The CDR3 sequence is 15 residues long. V lost 1 base, J lost 7 bases, and 13 bases lay in between. Germline CDR1 and CDR2: MGHRA and YSYEKL. CDR3 in DNA: TGCGCCAGCAGCCAAGTCGCTAGCGAGATCGGGGAGCTGTTTTTT. As protein: CASSQVASEIGELFF.

The CDR3 coding sequence is TGTGCCAGCAGCAATACAGGGGGGGGGTTCCAAGAGACCCAGTACTTC. It translates to CASSNTGGGFQETQYF. The V and J genes are TRBV5-6 and TRBJ2-5; tentatively, D is TRBD1 (8 bases). V was pared by 4 bases and J by 1 base, with 17 bases between. The CDR3 loop spans 16 amino acids. Germline V gives CDR1 SGHDT, CDR2 YYEEEE.

This clone was counted once. The J gene is TRBJ2-5, the V gene TRBV28; TRBD2 agrees at 14 bases. V shed 3 bases, J shed 2 bases, and the junction held 8 bases outside the gene matches. CDR3 size: 18 residues. Germline V gene sequence: CDR1 MDHEN, CDR2 SYDVKM. The CDR3 sequence is CASSFIGLAGGDQETQYF. In nucleotides, the CDR3 is TGTGCCAGCAGTTTCATCGGACTAGCGGGAGGAGATCAAGAGACCCAGTACTTC.

The chain uses TRBV9 and TRBJ2-5, with a weak D call TRBD1 (5 bases). CDR3 length: 15 residues. CDR1 and CDR2 from the germline V gene are SGDLS and YYNGEE. V lost 0 bases to trimming and J lost 5 bases, with 14 bases between them. The CDR3 loop is CASSVGLGQMETQYF. DNA for the CDR3: TGTGCCAGCAGCGTAGGGCTGGGGCAGATGGAGACCCAGTACTTC. The full variable domain, its missing parts supplied by reference TRBV9 and TRBJ2-5, is DSGVTQTPKHLITATGQRVTLRCSPRSGDLSVYWYQQSLDQGLQFLIQYYNGEERAKGNILERFSAQQFPDLHSELNLSSLELGDSALYFCASSVGLGQMETQYFGPGTRLLVL.

The genes are TRBV11-2 and TRBJ1-1; possibly TRBD1 for D (5 bases). The V gene's germline CDR1 is SGHAT and CDR2 FQNNGV. The ends were cut back, 0 bases at V and 0 bases at J, with 8 bases in the middle. The length of the CDR3 is 15 residues. The CDR3 region has the DNA TGTGCCAGCAGCTTAGAGGCAGGGATGAACACTGAAGCTTTCTTT. Amino acid sequence: CASSLEAGMNTEAFF. The full variable domain, in which reference TRBV11-2 and TRBJ1-1 provide the parts outside the CDR3, is EAGVAQSPRYKIIEKRQSVAFWCNPISGHATLYWYQQILGQGPKLLIQFQNNGVVDDSQLPKDRFSAERLKGVDSTLKIQPAKLEDSAVYLCASSLEAGMNTEAFFGQGTRLTVV.

The rearrangement joins TRBV20-1 to TRBJ2-4; a weak D match, TRBD1 (6 bases). Germline loops: CDR1 DFQATT, CDR2 SNEGSKA (reference sequence). The CDR3 covers 11 residues. V shed 1 base and J shed 10 bases, with 8 bases lying between them. As DNA, the CDR3 is TGCAGTGCTAGAGTCACAGGGATTCAGTACTTC. It yields the protein CSARVTGIQYF.

The chain has TRBV14 and TRBJ2-7; D uncertain. Looked up from germline, CDR1 is SGHDN and CDR2 is FVKESK. This CDR3 has 18 amino acids. V dropped 1 base and J dropped 4 bases, with 23 bases sitting between them. CDR3 region: CASSQGVAGPSRRYEQYF. In DNA, the CDR3 is TGTGCCAGCAGCCAAGGAGTTGCTGGCCCCTCTAGGCGGTACGAGCAGTACTTC.

The chain couples TRBV5-6 to TRBJ2-2, with D possibly being TRBD2 (5 bases). The germline V gene encodes CDR1 SGHDT and CDR2 YYEEEE. V dropped 2 bases and J dropped 7 bases, with 12 bases sitting between them. CDR3 size: 14 residues. The CDR3, as DNA: TGTGCCAGCAGCTTAATATCTGCGGGCGGGGAGCTGTTTTTT. Translated: CASSLISAGGELFF.

The rearrangement links TRBV5-6 to TRBJ2-7; TRBD1 is a possible D gene (5 bases). Per the germline V gene, CDR1 is SGHDT and CDR2 is YYEEEE. This CDR3 region has 14 residues. Trimming took 0 bases from V and 1 from J, leaving 8 bases between them. CDR3 in amino acids: CASSLVGASYEQYF. In DNA, the CDR3 is TGTGCCAGCAGCTTGGTAGGGGCATCCTACGAGCAGTACTTC. The full variable domain, with the rest looked up from reference TRBV5-6 and TRBJ2-7, is DAGVTQSPTHLIKTRGQQVTLRCSPKSGHDTVSWYQQALGQGPQFIFQYYEEEERQRGNFPDRFSGHQFPNYSSELNVNALLLGDSALYLCASSLVGASYEQYFGPGTRLTVT.

CDR3 loop: CASSYYGGEETQYF. The CDR3 nucleotides read TGTGCCAGCAGTTACTACGGGGGAGAAGAGACCCAGTACTTC. The V and J genes are TRBV6-5 and TRBJ2-5; D is perhaps TRBD2 (6 bases). Germline V CDR1 and CDR2: MNHEY, SVGAGI. The V gene lost 1 base and the J gene lost 3 bases, with 9 bases spanning the gap. The CDR3 totals 14 residues.

The chain couples TRBV28 to TRBJ2-3; D not resolved. Germline V lookup: CDR1 MDHEN, CDR2 SYDVKM. V was shortened by 3 bases and J by 5 bases, with 9 bases between the two germline ends. The CDR3 totals 13 residues. This chain's CDR3 is CASSFDWRDTQYF. The CDR3 region has the DNA TGTGCCAGCAGTTTCGACTGGCGAGATACGCAGTATTTT.

The chain employs TRBV11-2 and TRBJ2-1; D not resolved. The V end was cut by 3 bases, the J end by 0 bases, with 6 bases between. This CDR3 contains 14 residues. Per germline, CDR1 SGHAT and CDR2 FQNNGV. The CDR3: CASSLPSSYNEQFF. The CDR3 bases are TGTGCCAGCAGCTTGCCGAGCTCCTACAATGAGCAGTTCTTC.